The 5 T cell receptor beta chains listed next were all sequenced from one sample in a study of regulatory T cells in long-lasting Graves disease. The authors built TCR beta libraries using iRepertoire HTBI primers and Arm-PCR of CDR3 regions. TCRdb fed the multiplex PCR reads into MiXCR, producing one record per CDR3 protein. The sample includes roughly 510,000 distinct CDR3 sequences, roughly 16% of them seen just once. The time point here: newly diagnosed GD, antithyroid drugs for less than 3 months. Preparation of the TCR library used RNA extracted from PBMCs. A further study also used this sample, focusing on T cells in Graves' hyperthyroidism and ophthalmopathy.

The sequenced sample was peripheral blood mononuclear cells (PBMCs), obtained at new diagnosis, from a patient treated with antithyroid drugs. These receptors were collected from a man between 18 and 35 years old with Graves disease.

The CDR3 protein is CASSLYGGMNTEAFF. The CDR3 coding sequence is TGTGCCAGCAGTTTATATGGGGGCATGAACACTGAAGCTTTCTTT. The rearrangement uses TRBV12-3 or TRBV12-4 and TRBJ1-1; tentative D call: TRBD1 (6 bases). V was pared by 2 bases and J by 0 bases, with 10 bases between. CDR3 size: 15 residues.

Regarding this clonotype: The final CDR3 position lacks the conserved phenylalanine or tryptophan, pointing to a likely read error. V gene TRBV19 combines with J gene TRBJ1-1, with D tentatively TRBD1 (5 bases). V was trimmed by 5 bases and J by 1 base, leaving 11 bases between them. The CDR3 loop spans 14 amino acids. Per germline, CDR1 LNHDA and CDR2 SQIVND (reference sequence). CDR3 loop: CASSQTAQNTEAFS. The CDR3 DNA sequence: TGTGCCAGTAGTCAGACAGCTCAGAACACTGAAGCTTTCTCT.

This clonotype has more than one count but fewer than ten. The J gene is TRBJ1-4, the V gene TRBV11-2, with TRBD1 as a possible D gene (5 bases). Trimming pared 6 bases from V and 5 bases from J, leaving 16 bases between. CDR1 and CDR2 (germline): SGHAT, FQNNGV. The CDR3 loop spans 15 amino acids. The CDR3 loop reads CASRSIRGSNEKLFF. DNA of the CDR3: TGTGCCAGCAGATCGATACGGGGGTCGAATGAAAAACTGTTTTTT.

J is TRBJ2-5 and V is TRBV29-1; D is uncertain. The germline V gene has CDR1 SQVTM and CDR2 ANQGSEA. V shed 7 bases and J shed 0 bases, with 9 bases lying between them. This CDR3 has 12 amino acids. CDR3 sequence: CSASKNQETQYF. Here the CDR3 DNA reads TGCAGCGCCTCCAAGAACCAAGAGACCCAGTACTTC.

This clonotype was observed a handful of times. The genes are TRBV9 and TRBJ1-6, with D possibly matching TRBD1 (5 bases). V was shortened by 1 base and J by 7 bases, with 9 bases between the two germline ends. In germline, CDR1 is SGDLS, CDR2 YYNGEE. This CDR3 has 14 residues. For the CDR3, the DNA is TGTGCCAGCAGCGTAAGAGGGACGAATTCACCCCTCCACTTT. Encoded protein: CASSVRGTNSPLHF.